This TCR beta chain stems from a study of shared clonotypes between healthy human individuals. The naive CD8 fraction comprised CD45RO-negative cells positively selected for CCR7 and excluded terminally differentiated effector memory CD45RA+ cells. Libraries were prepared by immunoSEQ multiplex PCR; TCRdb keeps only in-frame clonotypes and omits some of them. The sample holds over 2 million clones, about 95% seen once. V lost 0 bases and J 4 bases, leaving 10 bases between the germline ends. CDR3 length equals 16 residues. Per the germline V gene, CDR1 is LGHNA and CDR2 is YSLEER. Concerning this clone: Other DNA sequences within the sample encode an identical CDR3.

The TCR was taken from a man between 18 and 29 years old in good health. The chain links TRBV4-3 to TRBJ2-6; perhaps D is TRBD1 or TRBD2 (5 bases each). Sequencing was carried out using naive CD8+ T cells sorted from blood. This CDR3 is CASSQDLGAGANVLTF. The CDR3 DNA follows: TGCGCCAGCAGCCAAGATCTCGGGGCCGGGGCCAACGTCCTGACTTTC.